One sample yielded the 11 T cell receptor beta chains listed below, sequenced in a study of vaccination and CD4 T cells after COVID-19. Antigens for these TCRs are unknown. Cultured CD4+ T cell DNA underwent sequencing with the Oncomine TCR Beta short-read assay. After culture, CD4+ T cells served as the source for genomic DNA extraction. TCRdb re-derived calls from the PCR reads in MiXCR, one entry per CDR3 protein. This sample yields around 9,400 distinct CDR3 sequences, of which 33% are seen a single time; about 22% belongs to the top ten. The treatment here: roughly 11-day PBMC culture with coronavirus spike peptide pools or control peptides (ViraFEST assay). These CD4+ T cells came from an unexposed donor, sampled before the COVID-19 pandemic (2011-2018). Sequences were obtained from CD4+ T cells from blood, cultured in vitro. These receptors came from a human donor in good health.

The rearrangement uses TRBV14 and TRBJ2-7; D is perhaps TRBD1 (6 bases). Germline CDR1 SGHDN, CDR2 FVKESK. The CDR3 spans 21 residues. Trimming removed 0 bases from V and 3 bases from J, with 30 bases in between. Here the CDR3 DNA reads TGTGCCAGCAGCCAAGACTCCCCCTTTACGAATAGTAGGAACAGGGACTACGAGCAGTACTTC. Amino acid sequence: CASSQDSPFTNSRNRDYEQYF.

This clonotype has more than one count but fewer than ten. V and J are TRBV20-1 and TRBJ2-3; no firm D call. The CDR3 loop spans 15 amino acids. Germline CDR1 reads DFQATT; CDR2 reads SNEGSKA (reference sequence). V was trimmed by 1 base and J by 5 bases, leaving 16 bases between them. The CDR3 DNA sequence: TGCAGTGCTAGAGCGAGGCTTCAAGGTAGAGATACGCAGTATTTT. It codes for CSARARLQGRDTQYF.

The chain employs TRBV18 and TRBJ1-1; no reliable D call. This CDR3 spans 15 amino acids. V lost 3 bases and J 3 bases, leaving 14 bases between the germline ends. Per the germline V gene, CDR1 is KGHSH and CDR2 is LQKENI. The DNA for the CDR3 is TGTGCCAGCTCACCTAGCCTCGACGGATACACTGAAGCTTTCTTT. This gives the protein CASSPSLDGYTEAFF.

The chain uses TRBV7-3 and TRBJ2-3; TRBD2 might be the D (5 bases). Trimming left V 5 bases short and J 1 base short, with 10 bases between. The CDR3 contains 14 residues. Germline CDR1 and CDR2: SGHTA and FQGTGA. CDR3 amino acids: CASSPGLRTDTQYF. In nucleotides, the CDR3 is TGTGCCAGCAGCCCCGGACTCCGCACAGATACGCAGTATTTT.

This clonotype appeared a few times. V is TRBV7-2 and J is TRBJ1-2; a possible D gene is TRBD1 (5 bases). Trimming removed 5 bases from V and 7 bases from J, with 17 bases in between. The CDR3 length is 14 residues. Germline V gives CDR1 SGHTA, CDR2 FQGNSA. CDR3 bases: TGTGCCAGCAGCCACGCAGGGCAGGGCAGTGGCTACACCTTC. This sequence encodes CASSHAGQGSGYTF.

This chain joins TRBV19 and TRBJ1-1; tentative D call: TRBD1 (5 bases). V lost 5 bases and J 4 bases, leaving 11 bases between the germline ends. Germline V gene sequence: CDR1 LNHDA, CDR2 SQIVND (reference sequence). This CDR3 contains 13 residues. The CDR3 DNA sequence: TGTGCCAGTAGTGGTTTGAGGGGCACTGAAGCTTTCTTT. Amino acids: CASSGLRGTEAFF.

The sample holds a few counts of this clonotype. V and J are TRBV28 and TRBJ1-2, with D uncertain. Trimming removed 8 bases at V and 4 bases at J, with 17 bases between. The germline V gene encodes CDR1 MDHEN and CDR2 SYDVKM. The CDR3 has 14 residues. This chain's CDR3 is CASAGPSSLYGYTF. The CDR3 DNA reads as TGTGCCAGCGCCGGGCCCTCATCGCTCTATGGCTACACCTTC.

This clonotype showed up just a few times. The chain combines TRBV6-1 with TRBJ1-1; perhaps TRBD1 as D (5 bases). Germline CDR1 MNHNS, CDR2 SASEGT. The CDR3 extends over 14 amino acids. Trimming removed 8 bases from V and 4 bases from J, with 17 bases in between. CDR3 in amino acids: CASRTTGVGTEAFF. The CDR3 DNA is TGTGCCAGCCGAACCACAGGAGTCGGCACTGAAGCTTTCTTT.

In nucleotides, the CDR3 is TGTGCCAGCAGCCCGGACGGTTTTGAAGCTTTCTTT. Protein product: CASSPDGFEAFF. The gene calls are TRBV12-3 or TRBV12-4 and TRBJ1-1; D not resolved. This CDR3 is built from 12 residues. The V and J ends lost 6 bases and 7 bases respectively, with 12 bases between them.

About this clonotype: An end of the junction differs from the germline gene, which may be a read error. The J gene is TRBJ2-7, the V gene TRBV19, with TRBD2 matching over 10 bases. Germline-derived CDR1 and CDR2 are LNHDA and SQIVND (reference sequence). This CDR3 has 15 amino acids. CDR3 amino acids: CASSSLAGASDEQYF. The CDR3 nucleotides are TGTGCCAGTAGTTCCCTAGCGGGAGCCTCCGACGAGCAGTACTTC. The entire variable domain, with the rest obtained from reference TRBV19 and TRBJ2-7, is as follows: DGGITQSPKYLFRKEGQNVTLSCEQNLNHDAMYWYRQDPGQGLRLIYYSQIVNDFQKGDIAEGYSVSREKKESFPLTVTSAQKNPTAFYLCASSSLAGASDEQYFGPGTRLTVT.

This clonotype was seen more than once but under ten times. The chain has TRBV6-1 and TRBJ2-3, with D hard to call. Trimming stripped 4 bases from V and 2 bases from J, with 10 bases between. The germline CDR1 and CDR2 sequences are MNHNS and SASEGT. The CDR3 contains 14 residues. The CDR3 is CASSGLDPTDTQYF. CDR3 nucleotide sequence: TGTGCCAGCAGTGGCCTGGACCCCACAGATACGCAGTATTTT.